Listed below are T cell receptor beta chains from one sample, sequenced in a study of T cell responses to AZD1222 COVID-19 vaccine. Measured with immunoSEQ multiplex PCR; TCRdb has only the in-frame clones, and not every one. The sample yields roughly 91,000 clones, about 92% seen once. The sequenced sample was peripheral blood, obtained on day 0 of AZD1222 vaccination. The receptors originated from an adult in good health. Both conserved end residues are part of each CDR3. The D gene is left open where the match is weak. Not every row has a clone size; where given, it reads once, few, many or a size class.

j_call | clone_size | v_call | d_call | cdr3_nt | cdr3_aa
TRBJ1-1 | . | TRBV7-2 | . | TGTGCCAGCAGCTTGTCTGGGAACACTGAAGCTTTCTTT | CASSLSGNTEAFF
TRBJ2-7 | few | TRBV18 | TRBD1 | TGTGCCAGCTCACCATTCGCCCGACAGGGAAGCTCCTACGAGCAGTACTTC | CASSPFARQGSSYEQYF
TRBJ2-7 | . | TRBV20-1 | TRBD1 | TGCAGTGCTAGTGGACAGGGCTACTCCGAGCAGTACTTC | CSASGQGYSEQYF
TRBJ1-4 | . | TRBV6-5 | . | TGTGCCAGCAGGCCGTTCGGCGATAATGAAAAACTGTTTTTT | CASRPFGDNEKLFF
TRBJ2-1 | . | TRBV6-2/TRBV6-3 | TRBD2 | TGTGCCAGCAGCCCTACCAGCGGGGGGTTTGGTGAGCAGTTCTTC | CASSPTSGGFGEQFF
TRBJ1-6 | . | TRBV30 | . | TGTGCCTGGAGGCGCGGGGGATCCTATAATTCACCCCTCCACTTT | CAWRRGGSYNSPLHF
TRBJ2-7 | . | TRBV7-2 | . | TGTGCCAGCAGGTCGGCAGGGTGGACCTACGAGCAGTACTTC | CASRSAGWTYEQYF
TRBJ2-7 | . | TRBV7-9 | . | TGTGCCAGCAGCTCCCCCGGGACAACCGACTACGAGCAGTACTTC | CASSSPGTTDYEQYF
TRBJ1-2 | . | TRBV9 | . | TGTGCCAGCAGCGTAGCTCCGGCGGGCGGGGGCTATGGCTACACCTTC | CASSVAPAGGGYGYTF
TRBJ2-3 | . | TRBV18 | TRBD2 | TGTGCCAGCTCACCACGCGCTAGCGGGAGCCCAGATACGCAGTATTTT | CASSPRASGSPDTQYF
TRBJ1-1 | . | TRBV29-1 | TRBD1 | TGCAGCGTTGGCCCCACCACAGGGGCCACTGAAGCTTTCTTT | CSVGPTTGATEAFF
TRBJ1-5 | once | TRBV2 | . | TGTGCCAGCAGTGGCCAAAGGACAGGCAATCAGCCCCAGCATTTT | CASSGQRTGNQPQHF
TRBJ2-7 | . | TRBV5-1 | . | TGCGCCAGCAGTCATACGTCCGGAAGCTACGAGCAGTACTTC | CASSHTSGSYEQYF
TRBJ1-3 | once | TRBV4-1 | . | TGCGCCAGCAGCCAAGGTCAGGGACACCCATCAGGAGCCATATATTTT | CASSQGQGHPSGAIYF
TRBJ2-3 | . | TRBV11-2 | . | TGTGCCAGCAGCCCCTTCACAGATACGCAGTATTTT | CASSPFTDTQYF
TRBJ1-5 | . | TRBV7-8 | TRBD1 | TGTGCCAGCAGCCTTACTTCTTCCGGGACAGGGGGCAACCAGCCCCAGCATTTT | CASSLTSSGTGGNQPQHF
TRBJ2-2 | . | TRBV2 | . | TGTGCCAGTACCCGGGGACGGATGAACACCGGGGAGCTGTTTTTT | CASTRGRMNTGELFF
TRBJ2-7 | . | TRBV15 | . | TGTGCCACCAGCAGAGATCGGGTGGGGGCGCACGAGCAGTACTTC | CATSRDRVGAHEQYF
TRBJ1-1 | . | TRBV19 | . | TGTGCCAGTAGTACGGAGAACAGGAGGCACACTGAAGCTTTCTTT | CASSTENRRHTEAFF
TRBJ1-5 | . | TRBV30 | . | TGTGCCTGGAGTGTTGGAGGGCTAGAGCCCCAGCATTTT | CAWSVGGLEPQHF
TRBJ1-4 | . | TRBV15 | . | TGTGCCACCAGCAGAGCCCCCGCAATCATTAATGAAAAACTGTTTTTT | CATSRAPAIINEKLFF
TRBJ1-1 | . | TRBV30 | . | TGTGTATGGATGAACACTGAAGCTTTCTTT | CVWMNTEAFF
TRBJ1-5 | . | TRBV27 | TRBD1 | TGTGCCAGCAGTTTAAACAGGGGCCAGCCCCAGCATTTT | CASSLNRGQPQHF
TRBJ1-2 | . | TRBV4-3 | . | TGCGCCAGCAGCCAAGATTGGGGTTTGAGCTATGGCTACACCTTC | CASSQDWGLSYGYTF
TRBJ2-3 | . | TRBV6-2/TRBV6-3 | . | TGTGCCAGCAGTTACAGGGGACCTAGAATCACAGATACGCAGTATTTT | CASSYRGPRITDTQYF
TRBJ1-2 | . | TRBV30 | . | TGTGCCTGGGGGACATACTACTATGGCTACACCTTC | CAWGTYYYGYTF
TRBJ2-3 | . | TRBV9 | . | TGTGCCAGCAGCGCTACGGATACGCAGTATTTT | CASSATDTQYF
TRBJ2-7 | . | TRBV10-1 | TRBD1 | TGCGCCAGCAGTGAAGGGACAGGGGGCGAGCAGTACTTC | CASSEGTGGEQYF
TRBJ2-1 | . | TRBV5-8 | TRBD1 | TGTGCCAGCAGCTCGCGGGGGACAGGGACCTTTAAAACTTTCCTCTTC | CASSSRGTGTFKTFLF
TRBJ2-1 | . | TRBV5-1 | . | TGCGCCAGCAGCTTGCAGGGTCAAGATTACAATGAGCAGTTCTTC | CASSLQGQDYNEQFF
TRBJ1-4 | few | TRBV2 | . | TGTGCCAGCAGTGAAAATCTGGGGATGGGGGTCAAACTGTTTTTT | CASSENLGMGVKLFF
TRBJ2-7 | . | TRBV21-1 | . | TGTGCCAGCAGCCCCCCTTACGAGCAGTACTTC | CASSPPYEQYF
TRBJ2-5 | . | TRBV9 | . | TGTGCCAGCAGCCCCCGGGGAGGAGAGACCCAGTACTTC | CASSPRGGETQYF
TRBJ2-7 | . | TRBV29-1 | . | TGCAGCGTTGAGAGGGGGAGTACCCACGAGCAGTACTTC | CSVERGSTHEQYF
TRBJ1-2 | . | TRBV6-5 | . | TGTGCCAGCCAACGGCGGGAGGGGAACTATGGCTACACCTTC | CASQRREGNYGYTF
TRBJ2-1 | . | TRBV27 | TRBD2 | TGTGCCAGCAGTTTATTACTAGCGGGAGGACCCAATGAGCAGTTCTTC | CASSLLLAGGPNEQFF
TRBJ2-3 | . | TRBV10-3 | . | TGTGCCATCAGTGATGCCGTCACAGATACGCAGTATTTT | CAISDAVTDTQYF
TRBJ2-1 | . | TRBV30 | TRBD2 | TGTGCCTGGGGCCGCCCCGGGGGGAAGATTAACAATGAGCAGTTCTTC | CAWGRPGGKINNEQFF
TRBJ2-7 | . | TRBV19 | . | TGTGCCAGTAGTGTCCGACAATTAACAGAGCAGTACTTC | CASSVRQLTEQYF
TRBJ1-1 | once | TRBV7-2 | . | TGTGCCAGCAGCTTAGGCGTGAACAGAAACACTGAAGCTTTCTTT | CASSLGVNRNTEAFF
TRBJ2-1 | . | TRBV27 | . | TGTGCCAGCAGTGCCTGGGACACCGGTTGGGACAATGAGCAGTTCTTC | CASSAWDTGWDNEQFF
TRBJ1-1 | . | TRBV28 | . | TGTGCCAGCAGTATAATCGGGGACCTTGAAGCTTTCTTT | CASSIIGDLEAFF
TRBJ1-4 | . | TRBV2 | . | TGTGCCAGCAGTGAAAAAGAGACGTGGGCAAAACTGTTTTTT | CASSEKETWAKLFF
TRBJ1-3 | . | TRBV3-1/TRBV3-2 | . | TGTGCCAGCAGCAACCGGCACTCTGGAAACACCATATATTTT | CASSNRHSGNTIYF
TRBJ2-3 | . | TRBV7-8 | . | TGTGCCAGCAGCTTAGTTTTGGGTCGTACAGATACGCAGTATTTT | CASSLVLGRTDTQYF
TRBJ2-3 | . | TRBV18 | TRBD2 | TGTGCCAGCTCACCTCTTAGCGGGGGGGCATCAGATACGCAGTATTTT | CASSPLSGGASDTQYF
TRBJ2-3 | . | TRBV18 | . | TGTGCCAGCTCACCAACAGATACGCAGTATTTT | CASSPTDTQYF
TRBJ2-3 | . | TRBV5-5 | . | TGTGCCAGCAGCTTCGTTGGGGACCGACCAGATACGCAGTATTTT | CASSFVGDRPDTQYF
TRBJ2-1 | . | TRBV4-2 | . | TGTGCCAGCACCCCGGGGTCCTACAATGAGCAGTTCTTC | CASTPGSYNEQFF
TRBJ2-1 | once | TRBV5-8 | TRBD2 | TGTGCCAGCAGCTTGGGGGCACTAGCGGGAATCGGTGAGCAGTTCTTC | CASSLGALAGIGEQFF
TRBJ1-6 | . | TRBV12-2 | . | TGTGCAAGTCGCTCCAGGGACAGGGGATATTCACCCCTCCACTTT | CASRSRDRGYSPLHF
TRBJ2-1 | . | TRBV20-1 | TRBD2 | TGCAGTGCTAGTCCACCAGGGCCTCCGGGGGGTGAGCAGTTCTTC | CSASPPGPPGGEQFF
TRBJ2-5 | . | TRBV4-3 | . | TGCGCCAGCAGCCAAGATCGCTGGATCCAAGAGACCCAGTACTTC | CASSQDRWIQETQYF
TRBJ1-1 | . | TRBV5-5 | . | TGTGCCAGCACGATGGAGGGGCCTGAAGCTTTCTTT | CASTMEGPEAFF
TRBJ1-1 | . | TRBV7-9 | TRBD1 | TGTGCCAGCAGTTCACAGGGGTTGGCAGGCACTGAAGCTTTCTTT | CASSSQGLAGTEAFF
TRBJ2-5 | . | TRBV29-1 | . | TGCAGCGTTGAAGATCGTTCGGGAGAGACCCAGTACTTC | CSVEDRSGETQYF
TRBJ2-7 | . | TRBV6-2/TRBV6-3 | . | TGTGCCAGCAGTTACTTTTCCGAGCAGTACTTC | CASSYFSEQYF
TRBJ2-1 | few | TRBV11-2 | TRBD2 | TGTGCCAGCAGCCTAGGGTATGGTAGCGGGAGTGTTATTAATGAGCAGTTCTTC | CASSLGYGSGSVINEQFF
TRBJ2-7 | . | TRBV3-1/TRBV3-2 | TRBD1 | TGTGCCAGCAGCCAGATGACAGGGTACGAGCAGTACTTC | CASSQMTGYEQYF